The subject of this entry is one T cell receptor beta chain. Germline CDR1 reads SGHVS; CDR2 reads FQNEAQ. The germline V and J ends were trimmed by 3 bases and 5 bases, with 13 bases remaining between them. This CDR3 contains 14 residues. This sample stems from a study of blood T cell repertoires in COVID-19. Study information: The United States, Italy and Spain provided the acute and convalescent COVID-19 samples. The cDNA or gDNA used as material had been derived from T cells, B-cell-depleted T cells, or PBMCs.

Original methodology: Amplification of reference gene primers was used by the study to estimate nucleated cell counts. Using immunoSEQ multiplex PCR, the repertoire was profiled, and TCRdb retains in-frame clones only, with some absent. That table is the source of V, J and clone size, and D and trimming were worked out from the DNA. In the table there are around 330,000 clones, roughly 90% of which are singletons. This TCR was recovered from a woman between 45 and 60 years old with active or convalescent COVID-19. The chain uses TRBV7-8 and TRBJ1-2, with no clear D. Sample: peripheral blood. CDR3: CASSFEVSGYGYTF. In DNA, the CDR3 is TGTGCCAGCAGCTTCGAGGTGTCGGGTTATGGCTACACCTTC.